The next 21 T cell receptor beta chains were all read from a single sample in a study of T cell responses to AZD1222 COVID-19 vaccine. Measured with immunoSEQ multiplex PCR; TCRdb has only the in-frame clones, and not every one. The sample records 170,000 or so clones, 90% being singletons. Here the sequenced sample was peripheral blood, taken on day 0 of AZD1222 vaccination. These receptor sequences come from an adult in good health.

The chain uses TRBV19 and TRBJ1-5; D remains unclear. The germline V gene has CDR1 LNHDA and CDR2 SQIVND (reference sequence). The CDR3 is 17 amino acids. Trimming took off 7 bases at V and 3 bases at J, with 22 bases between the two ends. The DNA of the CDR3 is TGTGCCAGTACGGATCGGAGGAGCGCAGCGAACAATCAGCCCCAGCATTTT. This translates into CASTDRRSAANNQPQHF.

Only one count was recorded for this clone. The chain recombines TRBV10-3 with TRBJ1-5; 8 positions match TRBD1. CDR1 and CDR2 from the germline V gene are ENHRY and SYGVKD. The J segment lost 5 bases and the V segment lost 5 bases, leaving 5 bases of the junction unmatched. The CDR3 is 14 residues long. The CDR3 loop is CAISRTGFDQPQHF. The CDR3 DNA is TGTGCCATCAGTAGGACAGGGTTCGATCAGCCCCAGCATTTT.

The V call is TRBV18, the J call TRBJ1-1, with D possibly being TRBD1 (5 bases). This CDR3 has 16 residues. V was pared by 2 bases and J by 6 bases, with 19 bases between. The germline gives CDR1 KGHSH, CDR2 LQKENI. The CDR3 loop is CASSPMVSREVAEAFF. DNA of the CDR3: TGTGCCAGCTCACCAATGGTCAGCAGGGAGGTTGCTGAAGCTTTCTTT.

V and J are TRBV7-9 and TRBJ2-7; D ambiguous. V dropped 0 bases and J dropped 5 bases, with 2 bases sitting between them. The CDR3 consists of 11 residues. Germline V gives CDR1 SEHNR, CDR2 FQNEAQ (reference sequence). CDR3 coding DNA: TGTGCCAGCAGCTTAGCTGACGAGCAGTACTTC. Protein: CASSLADEQYF.

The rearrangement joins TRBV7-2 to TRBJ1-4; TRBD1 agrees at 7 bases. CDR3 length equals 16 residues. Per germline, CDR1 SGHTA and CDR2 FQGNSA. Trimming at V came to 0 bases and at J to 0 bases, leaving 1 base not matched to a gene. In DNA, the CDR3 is TGTGCCAGCAGCTTAGCCCAGGGGGCAACTAATGAAAAACTGTTTTTT. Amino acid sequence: CASSLAQGATNEKLFF.

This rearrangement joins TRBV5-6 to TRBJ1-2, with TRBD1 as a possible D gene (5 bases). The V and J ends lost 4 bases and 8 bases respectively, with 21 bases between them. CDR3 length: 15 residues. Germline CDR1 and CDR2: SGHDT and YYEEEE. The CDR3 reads CASSVGVDVFLGYTF. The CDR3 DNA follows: TGTGCCAGCAGCGTAGGGGTGGACGTATTTCTCGGCTACACCTTC.

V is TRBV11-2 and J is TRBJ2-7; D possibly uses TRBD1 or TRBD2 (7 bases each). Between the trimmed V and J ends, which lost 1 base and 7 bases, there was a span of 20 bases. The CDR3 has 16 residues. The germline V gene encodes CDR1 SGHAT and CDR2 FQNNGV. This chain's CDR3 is CASSLVIRYRGGEQYF. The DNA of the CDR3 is TGTGCCAGCAGCTTAGTGATTAGGTACAGGGGAGGGGAGCAGTACTTC.

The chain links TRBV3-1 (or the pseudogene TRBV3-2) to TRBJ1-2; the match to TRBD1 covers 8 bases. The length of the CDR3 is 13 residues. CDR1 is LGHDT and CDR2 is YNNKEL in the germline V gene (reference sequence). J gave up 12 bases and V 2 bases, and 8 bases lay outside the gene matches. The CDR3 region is CASSQPGQGFHTF. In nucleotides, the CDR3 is TGTGCCAGCAGCCAACCCGGACAGGGATTTCACACCTTC.

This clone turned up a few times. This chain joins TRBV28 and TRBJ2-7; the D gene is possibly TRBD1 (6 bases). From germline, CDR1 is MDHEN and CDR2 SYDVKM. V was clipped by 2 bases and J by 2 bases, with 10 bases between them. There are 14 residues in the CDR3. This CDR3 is CASSLTGQTYEQYF. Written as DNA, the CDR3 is TGTGCCAGCAGTTTAACAGGGCAAACCTACGAGCAGTACTTC.

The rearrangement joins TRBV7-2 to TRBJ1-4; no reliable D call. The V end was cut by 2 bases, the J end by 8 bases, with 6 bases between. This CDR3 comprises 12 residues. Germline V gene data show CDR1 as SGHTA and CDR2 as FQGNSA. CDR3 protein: CASSLSLEKLFF. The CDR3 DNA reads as TGTGCCAGCAGCTTATCTCTGGAAAAACTGTTTTTT. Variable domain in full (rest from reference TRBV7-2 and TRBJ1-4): GAGVSQSPSNKVTEKGKDVELRCDPISGHTALYWYRQSLGQGLEFLIYFQGNSAPDKSGLPSDRFSAERTGGSVSTLTIQRTQQEDSAVYLCASSLSLEKLFFGSGTQLSVL.

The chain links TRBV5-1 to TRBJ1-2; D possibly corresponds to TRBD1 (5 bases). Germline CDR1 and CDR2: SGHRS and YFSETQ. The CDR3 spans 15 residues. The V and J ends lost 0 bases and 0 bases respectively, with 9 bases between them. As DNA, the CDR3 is TGCGCCAGCAGCTTGGCGACAGTTGCTAACTATGGCTACACCTTC. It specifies CASSLATVANYGYTF. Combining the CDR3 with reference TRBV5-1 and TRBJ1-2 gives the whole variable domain KAGVTQTPRYLIKTRGQQVTLSCSPISGHRSVSWYQQTPGQGLQFLFEYFSETQRNKGNFPGRFSGRQFSNSRSEMNVSTLELGDSALYLCASSLATVANYGYTFGSGTRLTVV.

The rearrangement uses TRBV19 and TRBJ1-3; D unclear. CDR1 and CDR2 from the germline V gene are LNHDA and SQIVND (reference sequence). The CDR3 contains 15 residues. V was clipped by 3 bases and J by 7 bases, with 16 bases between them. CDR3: CASSMFGLLGNTIYF. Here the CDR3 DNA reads TGTGCCAGTAGTATGTTCGGACTCCTCGGGAACACCATATATTTT.

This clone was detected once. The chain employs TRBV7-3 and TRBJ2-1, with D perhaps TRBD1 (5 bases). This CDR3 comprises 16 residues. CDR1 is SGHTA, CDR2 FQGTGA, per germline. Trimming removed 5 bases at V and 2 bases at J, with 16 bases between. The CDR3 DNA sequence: TGTGCCAGCAGCGGTCCCTGGACACAGCCCTACAATGAGCAGTTCTTC. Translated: CASSGPWTQPYNEQFF.

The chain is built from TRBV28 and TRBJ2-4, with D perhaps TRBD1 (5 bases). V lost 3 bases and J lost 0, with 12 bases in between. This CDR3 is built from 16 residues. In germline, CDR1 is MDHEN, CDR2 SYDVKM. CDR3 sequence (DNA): TGTGCCAGCAGTTTTGGCCCTACAGGAGCCAAAAACATTCAGTACTTC. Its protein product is CASSFGPTGAKNIQYF.

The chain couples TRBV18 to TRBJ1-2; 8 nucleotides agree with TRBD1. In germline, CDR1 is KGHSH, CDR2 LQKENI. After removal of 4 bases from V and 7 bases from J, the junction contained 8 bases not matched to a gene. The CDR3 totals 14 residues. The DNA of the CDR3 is TGTGCCAGCTCACAGGGGACAGGCGCGATTGGCTACACCTTC. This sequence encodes CASSQGTGAIGYTF.

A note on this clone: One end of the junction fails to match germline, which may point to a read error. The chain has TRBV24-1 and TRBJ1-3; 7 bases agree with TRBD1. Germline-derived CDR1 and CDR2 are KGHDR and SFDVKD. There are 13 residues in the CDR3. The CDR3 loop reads CVGTERSGNTIYF. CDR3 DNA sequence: TGCGTGGGGACAGAGCGCTCTGGAAACACCATATATTTT.

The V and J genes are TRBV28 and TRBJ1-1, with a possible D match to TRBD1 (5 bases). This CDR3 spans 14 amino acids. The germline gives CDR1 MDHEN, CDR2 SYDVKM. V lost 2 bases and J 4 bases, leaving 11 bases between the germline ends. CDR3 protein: CASSLAGGVTEAFF. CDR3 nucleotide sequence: TGTGCCAGCAGTTTAGCAGGAGGGGTCACTGAAGCTTTCTTT.

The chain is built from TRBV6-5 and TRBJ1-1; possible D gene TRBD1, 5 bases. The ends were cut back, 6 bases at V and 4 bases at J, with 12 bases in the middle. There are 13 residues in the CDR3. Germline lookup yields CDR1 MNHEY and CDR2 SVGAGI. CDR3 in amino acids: CASSFYQGTEAFF. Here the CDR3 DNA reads TGTGCCAGCAGCTTTTATCAGGGCACTGAAGCTTTCTTT.

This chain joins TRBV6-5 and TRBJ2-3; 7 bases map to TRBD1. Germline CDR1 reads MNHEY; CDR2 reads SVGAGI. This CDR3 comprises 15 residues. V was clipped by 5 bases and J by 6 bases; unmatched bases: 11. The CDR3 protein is CASSPRGQPKDTQYF. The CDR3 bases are TGTGCCAGCAGTCCCCGGGGACAGCCAAAGGATACGCAGTATTTT.

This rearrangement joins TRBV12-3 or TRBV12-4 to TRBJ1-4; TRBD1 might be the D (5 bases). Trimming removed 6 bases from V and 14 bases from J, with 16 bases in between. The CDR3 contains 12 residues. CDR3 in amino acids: CASSRTEEGLFF. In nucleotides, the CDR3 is TGTGCCAGCAGCCGTACAGAGGAGGGGCTGTTTTTT.

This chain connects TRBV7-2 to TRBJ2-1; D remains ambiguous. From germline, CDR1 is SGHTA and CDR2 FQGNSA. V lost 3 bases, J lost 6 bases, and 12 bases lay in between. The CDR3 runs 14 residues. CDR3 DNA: TGTGCCAGCAGCTTTTCAGGCCTGGCCAATGAGCAGTTCTTC. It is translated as CASSFSGLANEQFF. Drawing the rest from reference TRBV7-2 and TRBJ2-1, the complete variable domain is GAGVSQSPSNKVTEKGKDVELRCDPISGHTALYWYRQSLGQGLEFLIYFQGNSAPDKSGLPSDRFSAERTGGSVSTLTIQRTQQEDSAVYLCASSFSGLANEQFFGPGTRLTVL.